One T cell receptor (beta chain) is described in this entry. The sample originates from a study of blood T cell repertoires in COVID-19. The protocol was immunoSEQ multiplex PCR, while the TCRdb copy is restricted to in-frame clones and leaves out a portion. The table shows about 380,000 clones, with 88% occurring only once. The CDR3 loop spans 18 amino acids. Looked up from germline, CDR1 is SGHDN and CDR2 is FVKESK. V lost 3 bases to trimming and J lost 1 base; unmatched junction nucleotides: 12. This clonotype was sampled from a woman younger than 30 who had recovered from COVID-19. The rearrangement uses TRBV14 and TRBJ1-3; 7 positions match TRBD1. Material for sequencing was PBMCs or T cells enriched from blood (not recorded which). The CDR3 sequence: CASSHRQGDRKSGNTIYF. In nucleotides, the CDR3 is TGTGCCAGCAGCCATAGGCAGGGGGATCGGAAATCTGGAAACACCATATATTTT.